What follows describes a single TCR beta chain. The antigen remains unidentified. Germline assignment: CDR1 LNHDA and CDR2 SQIVND (reference sequence). V dropped 2 bases and J dropped 2; count of bases not matched to a gene: 6. The CDR3 sequence is 16 residues long. The data originate from a study of cytomegalovirus exposure and HLA in healthy donors. PCR involved 60 Vbeta and 13 Jbeta primers. Clones were sequenced by immunoSEQ multiplex PCR, and TCRdb holds only the in-frame ones, with some missing. The sample includes 130,000 or so clones, 60% to 75% of them seen just once. Findings and limits, study-wide: Accurate prediction of HLA-A and HLA-B alleles (for most subjects) was reportedly achieved from TCR beta sequences.

Sequences were obtained from PBMCs. The rearrangement links TRBV19 to TRBJ2-5, with 9 bases lining up with TRBD1. This receptor was obtained from a woman aged 40 to 49 in good health and CMV-seropositive. The CDR3 nucleotides are TGTGCCAGTAGTATACCTCGGACAGGGGTTCAAGAGACCCAGTACTTC. As protein: CASSIPRTGVQETQYF.